The 22 T cell receptor beta chains below were found in one sample sequenced in a study of immune evolution from preneoplasia to lung adenocarcinoma. Measured with immunoSEQ multiplex PCR; TCRdb has only the in-frame clones, and not every one. The sample has more than 6,500 clones, around three quarters seen once. The source material was FFPE adjacent normal lung tissue. The receptors derive from a person aged 65-85 years with lung adenocarcinoma.

The J gene is TRBJ2-1, the V gene TRBV28; the D gene could be TRBD1 or TRBD2 (7 bases each). Germline V gives CDR1 MDHEN, CDR2 SYDVKM. The length of the CDR3 is 15 residues. V was pared by 5 bases and J by 0 bases, with 11 bases between. CDR3 DNA: TGTGCCAGCAGTCCAGGGGGGGTCTCCTACAATGAGCAGTTCTTC. Its protein product is CASSPGGVSYNEQFF.

The chain recombines TRBV28 with TRBJ1-2; TRBD1 agrees at 11 bases. The CDR3 is 15 amino acids. Unmatched junction bases numbered 12, after V lost 8 bases and J lost 7 bases. Germline CDR1 reads MDHEN; CDR2 reads SYDVKM. This chain's CDR3 is CASHDTGQGAGGYTF. CDR3 nucleotides: TGTGCCAGCCACGACACAGGACAGGGGGCAGGTGGCTACACCTTC.

The chain uses TRBV12-5 and TRBJ2-7; 9 bases align to TRBD1. The CDR3 sequence is 12 residues long. The germline CDR1 and CDR2 sequences are LGHNT and FRNRAP. V lost 9 bases to trimming and J lost 6 bases; unmatched junction nucleotides: 6. The CDR3 bases are TGTGCTAGCCATGGACAGGGGTTCGAGCAGTACTTC. Protein product: CASHGQGFEQYF. Variable domain in full (rest from reference TRBV12-5 and TRBJ2-7): DARVTQTPRHKVTEMGQEVTMRCQPILGHNTVFWYRQTMMQGLELLAYFRNRAPLDDSGMPKDRFSAEMPDATLATLKIQPSEPRDSAVYFCASHGQGFEQYFGPGTRLTVT.

The chain has TRBV11-1 and TRBJ2-2, with 7 bases aligning to TRBD1. The CDR3 is 15 amino acids. V shed 1 base and J 1 base; nucleotides not matched to a gene: 0. In germline, CDR1 is SGHAT, CDR2 FQDESV (reference sequence). The CDR3 loop reads CASSLGTGNTGELFF. The CDR3 nucleotides are TGTGCCAGCAGCTTAGGGACAGGGAACACCGGGGAGCTGTTTTTT.

The chain combines TRBV2 with TRBJ2-3, with D possibly being TRBD1 (5 bases). V was pared by 7 bases and J by 10 bases, with 18 bases between. Germline loops: CDR1 SNHLY, CDR2 FYNNEI. The CDR3 loop spans 13 amino acids. Written as DNA, the CDR3 is TGTGCCAGCAAACAGGAGCCCAGGACGGCGCAGTATTTT. It translates to CASKQEPRTAQYF.

The V gene is TRBV15, the J gene TRBJ1-3; D is unresolved. Germline lookup yields CDR1 LNHNV and CDR2 YYDKDF (reference sequence). Trimming shortened V by 4 bases and J by 4 bases, and 11 bases separated the two germline ends. This CDR3 is 14 amino acids long. Here the CDR3 DNA reads TGTGCCACCAGCATGGGTAGTGGCGGAAACACCATATATTTT. The encoded protein is CATSMGSGGNTIYF.

This chain connects TRBV29-1 to TRBJ2-3; D may match TRBD1 or TRBD2 (6 bases each). The V and J ends lost 4 bases and 2 bases respectively, with 7 bases between them. CDR1 is SQVTM, CDR2 ANQGSEA, per germline. The CDR3 loop spans 12 amino acids. The CDR3: CSVGGATDTQYF. In nucleotides, the CDR3 is TGCAGCGTTGGGGGGGCCACAGATACGCAGTATTTT.

The chain recombines TRBV10-2 with TRBJ1-1, with TRBD1 as a possible D gene (5 bases). V was cut by 2 bases and J by 1 base, with 5 bases left in between. Germline V gene data show CDR1 as WSHSY and CDR2 as SAAADI. CDR3 length: 13 residues. CDR3 bases: TGCGCCAGCAGTGAGACAGGGAACACTGAAGCTTTCTTT. It is translated as CASSETGNTEAFF.

DNA for the CDR3: TGTGCCAGCAGCTTACTAGCGGGGGGAAAAGGTACGCAGTATTTT. This gives the protein CASSLLAGGKGTQYF. The chain links TRBV5-5 to TRBJ2-3, with 12 bases identical to TRBD2. The germline V gene has CDR1 SGHKS and CDR2 YYEKEE (reference sequence). V was clipped by 2 bases and J by 8 bases; unmatched bases: 6. The CDR3 is 15 residues long.

The chain is built from TRBV7-9 and TRBJ1-2; tentative D call: TRBD1 (5 bases). The CDR3 runs to 15 residues. The germline V gene encodes CDR1 SEHNR and CDR2 FQNEAQ (reference sequence). Trimming pared 1 base from V and 8 bases from J, leaving 17 bases between. The CDR3 loop reads CASSLVASGPRGYTF. The CDR3, as DNA: TGTGCCAGCAGCTTAGTTGCATCAGGGCCCCGCGGCTACACCTTC.

The chain has TRBV11-2 and TRBJ1-4, with D possibly TRBD1 on 5 matching bases. CDR3 length: 17 residues. The germline V gene encodes CDR1 SGHAT and CDR2 FQNNGV. Trimming stripped 0 bases from V and 5 bases from J, with 16 bases between. The CDR3 loop reads CASSLDRGGTANEKLFF. Written as DNA, the CDR3 is TGTGCCAGCAGCTTAGATCGAGGAGGGACTGCCAATGAAAAACTGTTTTTT.

The CDR3 reads CASSPRDSPAGTQYF. The CDR3 nucleotides read TGTGCCAGCAGCCCCCGGGACAGCCCCGCAGGTACGCAGTATTTT. V gene TRBV11-2 combines with J gene TRBJ2-3, with TRBD1 matching 7 bases. Per germline, CDR1 SGHAT and CDR2 FQNNGV. V was pared by 5 bases and J by 8 bases, with 13 bases of the junction left unmatched. The CDR3 length is 15 residues.

The J gene is TRBJ2-7, the V gene TRBV30; TRBD1 agrees at 12 bases. The trim removed 2 bases at V and 4 bases at J, leaving 9 bases unmatched. The CDR3 consists of 16 residues. Germline CDR1 is GTSNPN and CDR2 is SVGIG (reference sequence). The CDR3: CAWSPSRDRGRYEQYF. The CDR3 region has the DNA TGTGCCTGGAGTCCCTCCCGGGACAGGGGGCGATACGAGCAGTACTTC.

The chain combines TRBV15 with TRBJ2-7, with TRBD1 matching 10 bases. Germline V gene sequence: CDR1 LNHNV, CDR2 YYDKDF (reference sequence). There are 14 residues in the CDR3. V shed 1 base and J 7 bases; nucleotides not matched to a gene: 4. This CDR3 reads CATSRGQGAGEQYF. CDR3 DNA sequence: TGTGCCACCAGCAGAGGACAGGGGGCGGGGGAGCAGTACTTC.

This rearrangement joins TRBV10-2 to TRBJ2-1; the D gene is possibly TRBD1 (5 bases). Germline assignment: CDR1 WSHSY and CDR2 SAAADI. The CDR3 extends over 14 amino acids. V lost 6 bases and J 0 bases, leaving 9 bases between the germline ends. Written as DNA, the CDR3 is TGCGCCAGCAGGGGGCCCAGCTCCTACAATGAGCAGTTCTTC. Its translation: CASRGPSSYNEQFF.

The gene calls are TRBV2 and TRBJ1-2; D gene unclear. The CDR3 runs to 15 residues. CDR1 is SNHLY and CDR2 is FYNNEI in the germline V gene. The germline V and J ends were trimmed by 5 bases and 1 base, with 14 bases remaining between them. CDR3 protein: CASSPNYGVNYGYTF. In DNA, the CDR3 is TGTGCCAGCAGTCCCAACTATGGTGTTAACTATGGCTACACCTTC.

The chain uses TRBV30 and TRBJ1-1, with no clear D. Germline loops: CDR1 GTSNPN, CDR2 SVGIG (reference sequence). The germline V and J ends were trimmed by 0 bases and 5 bases, with 13 bases remaining between them. The CDR3 spans 14 residues. The CDR3 reads CAWSVVTGVTEAFF. CDR3 sequence (DNA): TGTGCCTGGAGTGTAGTGACCGGAGTTACTGAAGCTTTCTTT.

The chain has TRBV18 and TRBJ2-1; the D call may be TRBD1 or TRBD2 (5 bases each). V lost 8 bases and J 9 bases, leaving 14 bases between the germline ends. CDR1 KGHSH and CDR2 LQKENI come from the germline V gene. The CDR3 is 12 residues long. CDR3: CASGGSAGEQFF. The CDR3 DNA reads TGTGCCAGCGGGGGTTCCGCTGGTGAGCAGTTCTTC.

This CDR3 is CASSPGGYEQYF. CDR3 nucleotide sequence: TGTGCCAGTAGCCCCGGGGGCTACGAGCAGTACTTC. V is TRBV19 and J is TRBJ2-7; D might be TRBD2 (6 bases). Germline lookup yields CDR1 LNHDA and CDR2 SQIVND (reference sequence). The V gene lost 6 bases and the J gene lost 3 bases, with 9 bases spanning the gap. This CDR3 comprises 12 residues. The complete variable domain, with remaining parts taken from reference TRBV19 and TRBJ2-7, reads DGGITQSPKYLFRKEGQNVTLSCEQNLNHDAMYWYRQDPGQGLRLIYYSQIVNDFQKGDIAEGYSVSREKKESFPLTVTSAQKNPTAFYLCASSPGGYEQYFGPGTRLTVT.

The chain employs TRBV7-9 and TRBJ1-6, with 8 nucleotides matching TRBD1. V gave up 3 bases and J gave up 6 bases; unmatched junction bases: 4. Germline V gene data show CDR1 as SEHNR and CDR2 as FQNEAQ (reference sequence). The CDR3 totals 15 residues. CDR3 nucleotide sequence: TGTGCCAGCAGCTTGGGCAGGGGGCCTAATTCACCCCTCCACTTT. Translated, it gives CASSLGRGPNSPLHF.

The CDR3 protein is CASSLRGQGARQPQHF. CDR3 nucleotides: TGTGCCAGCAGTTTAAGGGGACAGGGGGCGAGGCAGCCCCAGCATTTT. V and J are TRBV28 and TRBJ1-5; TRBD1 agrees at 12 bases. The V segment lost 2 bases and the J segment 7 bases; nucleotides outside the gene matches: 6. The CDR3 is made up of 16 amino acids. CDR1 and CDR2 (germline): MDHEN, SYDVKM.

This chain connects TRBV2 to TRBJ2-3; possible D gene TRBD1, 6 bases. Germline V gene lookup returns CDR1 SNHLY and CDR2 FYNNEI. The CDR3 loop spans 13 amino acids. Trimming stripped 7 bases from V and 4 bases from J, with 12 bases between. CDR3 DNA: TGTGCCAGCAATAAGGGGGTGGCAGATACGCAGTATTTT. Residues: CASNKGVADTQYF.